These T cell receptor beta chains were read from a single sample in a study of cytomegalovirus exposure and HLA in healthy donors. The protocol was immunoSEQ multiplex PCR, while the TCRdb copy is restricted to in-frame clones and leaves out a portion. The table has 190,000 or so clones, less than 85% seen once. The sequenced sample was PBMCs. These receptors came from a girl aged 5-17 years in good health and CMV-seropositive. Each CDR3 is given with its conserved first and last residue. The D gene is left open where the match is weak. Only some rows state a clone size, as once, few, many or a class for expanded clones.

d_call	j_call	clone_size	v_call	cdr3_length	cdr3_aa	cdr3_nt
NA	TRBJ1-2	NA	TRBV30	11	CAWRRGYGYTF	TGTGCCTGGAGAAGAGGCTATGGCTACACCTTC
NA	TRBJ1-1	NA	TRBV9	14	CASSTRHINTEAFF	TGTGCCAGCAGCACCAGACATATAAACACTGAAGCTTTCTTT
TRBD2	TRBJ2-5	NA	TRBV5-4	16	CASGPGLAGIQETQYF	TGTGCCAGCGGCCCGGGACTAGCGGGGATACAAGAGACCCAGTACTTC
NA	TRBJ2-7	once	TRBV6-1	15	CASRWGGGLRNEQYF	TGTGCCAGCAGGTGGGGCGGGGGCCTTCGGAACGAGCAGTACTTC
TRBD1	TRBJ1-2	few	TRBV6-1	13	CASRAGQGYGYTF	TGTGCCAGCAGAGCCGGACAGGGGTATGGCTACACCTTC
TRBD1	TRBJ1-5	once	TRBV18	14	CASSRDRGLRPQHF	TGTGCCAGCTCCCGGGACAGGGGGCTGAGGCCCCAGCATTTT
TRBD2	TRBJ2-7	NA	TRBV7-2	14	CASSPRGGVYEQYF	TGTGCCAGCAGCCCTCGGGGGGGCGTCTACGAGCAGTACTTC
TRBD2	TRBJ2-2	NA	TRBV6-4	17	CASSPIAGGYNTGELFF	TGTGCCAGCAGTCCTATAGCGGGGGGCTACAACACCGGGGAGCTGTTTTTT
TRBD1	TRBJ1-1	NA	TRBV5-1	13	CASSLQGYTEAFF	TGCGCCAGCAGCCTACAGGGGTACACTGAAGCTTTCTTT
NA	TRBJ1-4	NA	TRBV5-1	14	CASSRDSYNEKLFF	TGCGCCAGCAGCAGAGACAGCTATAATGAAAAACTGTTTTTT
TRBD1	TRBJ1-6	NA	TRBV7-9	18	CASSAWDRGSSYNSPLHF	TGTGCCAGCAGCGCGTGGGACAGGGGCAGCTCCTATAATTCACCCCTCCACTTT
NA	TRBJ1-3	NA	TRBV9	15	CASSDSWAKGNTIYF	TGTGCCAGCAGCGACAGTTGGGCGAAGGGAAACACCATATATTTT
NA	TRBJ2-7	NA	TRBV14	15	CASSPLARDHYEQYF	TGTGCCAGCAGCCCCTTAGCGCGGGACCACTACGAGCAGTACTTC
NA	TRBJ2-3	NA	TRBV11-2	16	CASSLGGGGVADTQYF	TGTGCCAGCAGCTTAGGGGGAGGGGGGGTGGCAGATACGCAGTATTTT
TRBD2	TRBJ2-3	NA	TRBV5-1	17	CASSERTSGGLTDTQYF	TGCGCCAGCAGCGAACGGACTAGCGGGGGCCTCACAGATACGCAGTATTTT
NA	TRBJ2-2	NA	TRBV18	11	CASSSGGELFF	TGTGCCAGCTCATCAGGAGGGGAGCTGTTTTTT
TRBD1	TRBJ1-1	NA	TRBV5-4	16	CASSLEHADRDEEAFF	TGTGCCAGCAGCTTGGAGCATGCGGACAGGGATGAGGAAGCTTTCTTT
TRBD2	TRBJ2-7	once	TRBV7-9	15	CASSLAEAGGYEQYF	TGTGCCAGCAGCCTAGCCGAAGCGGGGGGTTACGAGCAGTACTTC
TRBD2	TRBJ2-1	once	TRBV5-5	15	CASSLITSGVHEQFF	TGTGCCAGCAGCTTGATCACTAGCGGGGTGCATGAGCAGTTCTTC
NA	TRBJ2-3	NA	TRBV9	15	CASSVALGDTDTQYF	TGTGCCAGCAGCGTAGCTCTGGGAGACACAGATACGCAGTATTTT
TRBD1	TRBJ1-2	NA	TRBV18	18	CASSPQAQGPAFNYGYTF	TGTGCCAGCTCACCACAGGCACAGGGGCCCGCCTTTAACTATGGCTACACCTTC
TRBD2	TRBJ2-1	few	TRBV7-2	16	CASSLVGTSGRGGQFF	TGTGCCAGCAGCCTAGTGGGGACTAGCGGGAGAGGGGGGCAGTTCTTC
NA	TRBJ2-3	NA	TRBV10-1	16	CASSESAGGIPDTQYF	TGCGCCAGCAGTGAGTCGGCCGGCGGAATCCCAGATACGCAGTATTTT
TRBD1	TRBJ2-1	NA	TRBV4-2	16	CASSQEHRGRRNEQFF	TGTGCCAGCAGCCAAGAGCACAGGGGGAGAAGGAATGAGCAGTTCTTC
NA	TRBJ2-7	once	TRBV10-2	14	CASMDRVASYEQYF	TGCGCCAGCATGGATCGGGTCGCGTCCTACGAGCAGTACTTC
NA	TRBJ2-7	NA	TRBV18	13	CASSPPGVYEQYF	TGTGCCAGCTCACCCCCCGGGGTCTACGAGCAGTACTTC
NA	TRBJ1-4	once	TRBV9	16	CASSVGAGPTGEKLFF	TGTGCCAGCAGCGTAGGGGCGGGGCCAACCGGGGAAAAACTGTTTTTT
TRBD2	TRBJ2-3	NA	TRBV5-1	15	CASSLASGGTDTQYF	TGCGCCAGCAGCTTGGCAAGCGGGGGGACAGATACGCAGTATTTT
TRBD1	TRBJ2-7	few	TRBV6-1	15	CASSEWTGESYEQYF	TGTGCCAGCAGTGAATGGACAGGGGAGTCCTACGAGCAGTACTTC
TRBD1	TRBJ2-3	NA	TRBV27	14	CASSWDRGTDTQYF	TGTGCCAGCAGTTGGGACAGGGGAACAGATACGCAGTATTTT
TRBD2	TRBJ2-1	few	TRBV4-3	14	CASSQLLAESEQFF	TGCGCCAGCAGCCAGTTACTAGCGGAAAGTGAGCAGTTCTTC
TRBD2	TRBJ2-7	NA	TRBV30	14	CAVNVAGASYEQYF	TGTGCCGTTAACGTAGCGGGGGCCTCCTACGAGCAGTACTTC
NA	TRBJ2-3	NA	TRBV4-1	16	CASSQDSGRGSDTQYF	TGTGCCAGCAGCCAAGATTCGGGGCGGGGTTCAGATACGCAGTATTTT
NA	TRBJ1-5	NA	TRBV5-6	14	CASSFSGGNQPQHF	TGTGCCAGCAGCTTTTCAGGGGGCAATCAGCCCCAGCATTTT
TRBD2	TRBJ2-3	NA	TRBV5-1	16	CASSLASRGGTDTQYF	TGCGCCAGCAGCTTGGCCTCGCGGGGGGGCACAGATACGCAGTATTTT
NA	TRBJ1-5	NA	TRBV30	9	CAGSQPQHF	TGTGCCGGCAGTCAGCCCCAGCATTTT
NA	TRBJ2-2	few	TRBV9	17	CASSVAEGPPNTGELFF	TGTGCCAGCAGCGTAGCTGAGGGCCCCCCGAACACCGGGGAGCTGTTTTTT
TRBD2	TRBJ2-7	NA	TRBV7-2	12	CASTGGDYEQYF	TGTGCCAGCACGGGGGGTGATTACGAGCAGTACTTC
NA	TRBJ1-1	few	TRBV25-1	13	CASSDGRRGEAFF	TGTGCCAGCAGTGATGGGCGGAGGGGAGAAGCTTTCTTT
NA	TRBJ2-1	NA	TRBV9	12	CASSLPPDEQFF	TGTGCCAGCAGCCTCCCCCCGGATGAGCAGTTCTTC
NA	TRBJ1-2	NA	TRBV29-1	12	CSVDSNYYGYTF	TGCAGCGTTGATAGCAACTACTATGGCTACACCTTC
TRBD2	TRBJ2-7	NA	TRBV5-4	15	CASSTTTSGAYEQYF	TGTGCCAGCAGCACAACGACTAGCGGGGCCTACGAGCAGTACTTC
TRBD1	TRBJ1-6	NA	TRBV6-1	18	CASSAGTGSGSYNSPLHF	TGTGCCAGCAGTGCAGGGACAGGGTCAGGGTCCTATAATTCACCCCTCCACTTT
NA	TRBJ2-7	NA	TRBV7-2	15	CASSLGGGGSYEQYF	TGTGCCAGCAGCTTAGGCGGGGGCGGCTCCTACGAGCAGTACTTC
NA	TRBJ2-7	NA	TRBV4-1	15	CASSQARDRRYEQYF	TGCGCCAGCAGCCAAGCTAGAGACAGGCGCTACGAGCAGTACTTC
NA	TRBJ2-5	once	TRBV27	12	CASGGGGETQYF	TGTGCCAGCGGAGGGGGCGGAGAGACCCAGTACTTC
TRBD1	TRBJ2-5	NA	TRBV4-1	20	CASSQDDQGALPQRKETQYF	TGCGCCAGCAGCCAAGATGATCAGGGGGCTCTCCCCCAGCGGAAAGAGACCCAGTACTTC
NA	TRBJ1-4	NA	TRBV6-4	16	CASSDAPGITNEKLFF	TGTGCCAGCAGTGACGCGCCAGGGATAACTAATGAAAAACTGTTTTTT
NA	TRBJ2-1	once	TRBV6-6	15	CASSYFGESYNEQFF	TGTGCCAGCAGTTACTTCGGGGAATCCTACAATGAGCAGTTCTTC
TRBD1	TRBJ1-3	NA	TRBV6-6	15	CASRLDRVAGNTIYF	TGTGCCAGCAGACTGGACAGGGTGGCTGGAAACACCATATATTTT
NA	TRBJ1-2	few	TRBV5-1	13	CASSLEAPAGYTF	TGCGCCAGCAGCCTTGAGGCGCCAGCTGGCTACACCTTC
NA	TRBJ2-5	NA	TRBV13	19	CASSPPGGGAFMDQETQYF	TGTGCCAGCAGCCCCCCCGGGGGTGGCGCTTTCATGGACCAAGAGACCCAGTACTTC
TRBD1	TRBJ1-2	NA	TRBV10-3	13	CAISGTGREGYTF	TGTGCCATCAGTGGGACAGGGAGGGAGGGCTACACCTTC
NA	TRBJ2-7	NA	TRBV4-3	16	CASSQSPSDSSYEQYF	TGCGCCAGCAGCCAGAGCCCCAGCGATTCCTCCTACGAGCAGTACTTC
NA	TRBJ1-5	once	TRBV14	13	CASSPVGSRPQHF	TGTGCCAGCAGCCCCGTGGGCTCTCGGCCCCAGCATTTT
TRBD1	TRBJ2-7	NA	TRBV5-6	14	CASSLGQGAWEQYF	TGTGCCAGCAGCTTGGGCCAGGGGGCGTGGGAGCAGTACTTC
NA	TRBJ1-2	NA	TRBV18	12	CASSSPRNGYTF	TGTGCCAGCTCTAGCCCACGCAACGGCTACACCTTC
TRBD2	TRBJ2-7	NA	TRBV6-1	16	CASSEAGQRGTYEQYF	TGTGCCAGCAGTGAAGCGGGCCAGCGGGGGACGTACGAGCAGTACTTC